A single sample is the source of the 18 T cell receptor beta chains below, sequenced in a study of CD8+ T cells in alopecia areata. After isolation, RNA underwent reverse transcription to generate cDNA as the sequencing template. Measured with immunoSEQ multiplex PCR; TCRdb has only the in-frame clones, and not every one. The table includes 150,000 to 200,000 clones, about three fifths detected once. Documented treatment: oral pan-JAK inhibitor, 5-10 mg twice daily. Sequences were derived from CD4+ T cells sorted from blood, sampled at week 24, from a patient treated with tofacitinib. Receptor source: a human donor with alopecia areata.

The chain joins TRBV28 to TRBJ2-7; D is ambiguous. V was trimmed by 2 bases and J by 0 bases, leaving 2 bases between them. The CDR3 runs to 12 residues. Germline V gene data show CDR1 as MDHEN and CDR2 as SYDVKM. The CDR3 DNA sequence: TGTGCCAGCAGTTTAAGCTCCTACGAGCAGTACTTC. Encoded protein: CASSLSSYEQYF.

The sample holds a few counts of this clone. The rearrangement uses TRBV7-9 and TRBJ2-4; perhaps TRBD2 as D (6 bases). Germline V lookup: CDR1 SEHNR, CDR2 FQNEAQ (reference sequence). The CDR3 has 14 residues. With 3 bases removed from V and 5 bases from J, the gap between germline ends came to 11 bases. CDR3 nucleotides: TGTGCCAGCAGCTTGTGGGGAGGCGAAAACATTCAGTACTTC. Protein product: CASSLWGGENIQYF.

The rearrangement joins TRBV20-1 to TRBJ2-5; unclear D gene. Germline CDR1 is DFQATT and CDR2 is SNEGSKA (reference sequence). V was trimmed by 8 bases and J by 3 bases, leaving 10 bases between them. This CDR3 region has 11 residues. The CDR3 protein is CSPLREETQYF. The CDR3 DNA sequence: TGCAGTCCACTCCGGGAAGAGACCCAGTACTTC.

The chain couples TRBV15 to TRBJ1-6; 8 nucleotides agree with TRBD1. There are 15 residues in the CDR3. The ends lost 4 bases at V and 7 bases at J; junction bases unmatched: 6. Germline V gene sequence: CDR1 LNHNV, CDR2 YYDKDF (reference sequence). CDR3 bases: TGTGCCACCAGCACCGAGAGACAGGGGAATTCACCCCTCCACTTT. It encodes CATSTERQGNSPLHF.

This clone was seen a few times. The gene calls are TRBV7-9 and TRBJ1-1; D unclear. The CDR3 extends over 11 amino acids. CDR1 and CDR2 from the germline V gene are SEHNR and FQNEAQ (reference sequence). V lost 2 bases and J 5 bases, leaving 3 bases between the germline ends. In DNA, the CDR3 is TGTGCCAGCAGCTTAACGACTGAAGCTTTCTTT. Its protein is CASSLTTEAFF.

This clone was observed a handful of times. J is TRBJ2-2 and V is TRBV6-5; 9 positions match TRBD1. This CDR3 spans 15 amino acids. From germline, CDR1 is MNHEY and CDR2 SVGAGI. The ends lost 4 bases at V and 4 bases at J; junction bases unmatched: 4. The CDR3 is CASSSRTGATGELFF. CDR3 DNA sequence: TGTGCCAGCAGTTCCCGGACAGGGGCCACCGGGGAGCTGTTTTTT.

This CDR3 is CASCMAGAYEQYF. The CDR3 nucleotides read TGTGCCAGCTGTATGGCGGGAGCGTACGAGCAGTACTTC. The chain joins TRBV28 to TRBJ2-7; 7 nucleotides align to TRBD2. Germline V gives CDR1 MDHEN, CDR2 SYDVKM. V was clipped by 8 bases and J by 4 bases; unmatched bases: 8. The CDR3 is 13 amino acids.

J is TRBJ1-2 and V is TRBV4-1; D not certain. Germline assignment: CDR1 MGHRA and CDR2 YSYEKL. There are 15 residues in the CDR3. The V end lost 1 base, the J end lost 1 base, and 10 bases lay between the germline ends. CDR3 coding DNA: TGCGCCAGCAGCCAAGGGGAAGCGCTTAACTATGGCTACACCTTC. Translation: CASSQGEALNYGYTF.

CDR3 in amino acids: CASGAGGDTIYF. The DNA for the CDR3 is TGTGCCAGCGGGGCGGGAGGTGACACCATATATTTT. The chain has TRBV27 and TRBJ1-3; D is possibly TRBD1 (5 bases). The CDR3 length is 12 residues. The V gene lost 8 bases and the J gene lost 8 bases, with 13 bases spanning the gap. The germline V gene encodes CDR1 MNHEY and CDR2 SMNVEV (reference sequence).

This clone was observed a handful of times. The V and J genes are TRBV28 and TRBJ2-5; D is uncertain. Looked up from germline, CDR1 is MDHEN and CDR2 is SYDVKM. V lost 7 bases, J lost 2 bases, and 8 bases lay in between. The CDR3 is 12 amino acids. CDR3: CASKRRQETQYF. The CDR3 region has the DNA TGTGCCAGCAAGAGACGGCAAGAGACCCAGTACTTC.

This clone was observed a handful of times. The CDR3 sequence is CASSLRGAIDEQYF. The CDR3 DNA reads as TGTGCCAGCAGCTTGAGGGGGGCAATCGACGAGCAGTACTTC. The chain employs TRBV5-6 and TRBJ2-7, with D perhaps being TRBD1 or TRBD2 (6 bases each). The CDR3 length is 14 residues. Trimming took 1 base from V and 5 from J, leaving 13 bases between them. Germline assignment: CDR1 SGHDT and CDR2 YYEEEE.

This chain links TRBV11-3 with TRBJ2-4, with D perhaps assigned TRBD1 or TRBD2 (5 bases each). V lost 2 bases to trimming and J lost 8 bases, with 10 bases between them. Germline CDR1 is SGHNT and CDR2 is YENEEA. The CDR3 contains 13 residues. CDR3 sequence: CASSLRDGYIQYF. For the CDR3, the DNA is TGTGCCAGCAGCTTACGGGACGGTTACATTCAGTACTTC.

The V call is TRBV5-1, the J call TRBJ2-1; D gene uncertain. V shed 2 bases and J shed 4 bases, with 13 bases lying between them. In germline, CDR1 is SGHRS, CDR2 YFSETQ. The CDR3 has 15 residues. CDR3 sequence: CASSLLASTYNEQFF. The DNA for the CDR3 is TGCGCCAGCAGCTTATTAGCATCCACTTACAATGAGCAGTTCTTC.

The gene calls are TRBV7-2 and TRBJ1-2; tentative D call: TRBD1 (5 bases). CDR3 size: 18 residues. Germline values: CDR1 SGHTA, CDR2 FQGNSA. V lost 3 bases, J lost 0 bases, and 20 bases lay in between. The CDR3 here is CASSLLPGQNLPNYGYTF. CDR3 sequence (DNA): TGTGCCAGCAGCTTGCTTCCGGGGCAAAACCTACCTAACTATGGCTACACCTTC.

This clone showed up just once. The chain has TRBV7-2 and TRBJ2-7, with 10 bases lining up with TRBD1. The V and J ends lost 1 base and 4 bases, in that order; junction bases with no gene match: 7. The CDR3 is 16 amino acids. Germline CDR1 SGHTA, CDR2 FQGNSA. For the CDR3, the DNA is TGTGCCAGCAGCTTAGAAAGGACAGGGGGGAGGTACGAGCAGTACTTC. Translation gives CASSLERTGGRYEQYF.

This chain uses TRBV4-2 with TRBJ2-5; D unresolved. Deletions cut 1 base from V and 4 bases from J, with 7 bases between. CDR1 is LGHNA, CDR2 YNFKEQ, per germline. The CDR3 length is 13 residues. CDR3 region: CASSQAVRETQYF. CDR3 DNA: TGTGCCAGCAGCCAAGCCGTCCGAGAGACCCAGTACTTC.

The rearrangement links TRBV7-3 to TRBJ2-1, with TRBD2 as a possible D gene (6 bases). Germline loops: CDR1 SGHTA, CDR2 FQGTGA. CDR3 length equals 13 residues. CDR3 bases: TGTGCGGGCGGGTCTAGCGACTACAATGAGCAGTTCTTC. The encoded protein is CAGGSSDYNEQFF.

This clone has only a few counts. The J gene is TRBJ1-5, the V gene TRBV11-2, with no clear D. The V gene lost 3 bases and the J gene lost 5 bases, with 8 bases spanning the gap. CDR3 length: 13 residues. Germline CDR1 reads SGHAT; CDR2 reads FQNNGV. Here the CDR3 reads CASSLFADQPQHF. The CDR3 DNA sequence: TGTGCCAGCAGCTTGTTTGCCGATCAGCCCCAGCATTTT. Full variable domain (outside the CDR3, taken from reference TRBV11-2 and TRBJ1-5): EAGVAQSPRYKIIEKRQSVAFWCNPISGHATLYWYQQILGQGPKLLIQFQNNGVVDDSQLPKDRFSAERLKGVDSTLKIQPAKLEDSAVYLCASSLFADQPQHFGDGTRLSIL.